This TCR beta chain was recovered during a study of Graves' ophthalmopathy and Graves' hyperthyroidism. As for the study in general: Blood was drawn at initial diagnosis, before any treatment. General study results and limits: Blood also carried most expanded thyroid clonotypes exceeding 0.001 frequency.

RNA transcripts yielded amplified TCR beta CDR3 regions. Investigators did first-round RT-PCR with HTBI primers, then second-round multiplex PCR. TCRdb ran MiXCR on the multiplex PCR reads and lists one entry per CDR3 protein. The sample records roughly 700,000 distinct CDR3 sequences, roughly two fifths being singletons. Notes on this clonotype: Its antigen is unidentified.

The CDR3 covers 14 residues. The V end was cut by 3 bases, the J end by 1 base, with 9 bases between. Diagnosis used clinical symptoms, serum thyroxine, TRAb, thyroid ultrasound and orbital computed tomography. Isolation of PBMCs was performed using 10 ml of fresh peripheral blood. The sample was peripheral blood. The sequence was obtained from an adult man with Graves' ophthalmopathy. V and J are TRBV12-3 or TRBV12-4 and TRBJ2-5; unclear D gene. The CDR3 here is CASSLPVGQETQYF. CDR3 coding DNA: TGTGCCAGCAGTTTGCCGGTAGGCCAAGAGACCCAGTACTTC.